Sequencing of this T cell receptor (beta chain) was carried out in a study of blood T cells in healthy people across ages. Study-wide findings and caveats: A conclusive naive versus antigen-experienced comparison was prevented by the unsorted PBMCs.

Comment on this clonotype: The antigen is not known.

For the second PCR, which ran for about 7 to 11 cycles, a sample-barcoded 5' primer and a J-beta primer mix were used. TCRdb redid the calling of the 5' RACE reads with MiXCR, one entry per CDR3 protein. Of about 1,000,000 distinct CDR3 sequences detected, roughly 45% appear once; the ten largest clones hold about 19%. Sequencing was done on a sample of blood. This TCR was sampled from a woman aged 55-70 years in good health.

DNA of the CDR3: TGTGCCAGCAGATCCGGGACAGGTAATGAGCAGTTCTTC. Its translation: CASRSGTGNEQFF. The chain couples TRBV28 to TRBJ2-1, with 8 bases fitting TRBD1. The CDR3 is 13 residues long. CDR1 is MDHEN and CDR2 is SYDVKM in the germline V gene. Trimming cost V 6 bases and J 7 bases; bases outside gene matches: 5.